Listed below are T cell receptor beta chains from one sample, sequenced in a study of blood T cell repertoires in COVID-19. Profiling relied on immunoSEQ multiplex PCR, and the TCRdb table lists in-frame clones only, not all of them. The data hold approximately 250,000 clones, with 85% to 90% observed a single time. Sequencing used PBMCs or T cells enriched from blood (not recorded which). Receptors originate from a woman aged 55-69 years in a cohort exposed to, infected with or recovered from COVID-19 (not recorded which). CDR3s include the opening cysteine and the closing phenylalanine or tryptophan. A D gene is named only where the DNA matches it firmly. The size field is filled for only some rows; it gives once, few, many or a size class.

cdr3_aa cdr3_nt d_call v_call clone_size j_call
CASSPPGTGQEKLFF TGTGCCAGCTCACCACCCGGGACAGGGCAAGAAAAACTGTTTTTT TRBD1 TRBV18 . TRBJ1-4
CASSIKGQGQVSSYNEQFF TGTGCCAGTAGTATTAAAGGACAGGGCCAAGTGAGCTCCTACAATGAGCAGTTCTTC TRBD1 TRBV19 . TRBJ2-1
CASSSGDRGTYEQYF TGTGCCAGCAGCTCGGGGGACAGAGGAACCTACGAGCAGTACTTC . TRBV7-8 . TRBJ2-7
CASSPDRGPNTEAFF TGTGCCAGCAGTCCGGACAGGGGGCCGAACACTGAAGCTTTCTTT TRBD1 TRBV6-5 . TRBJ1-1
CASSPDRAISYNEQFF TGCGCCAGCAGCCCGGACAGGGCCATCTCCTACAATGAGCAGTTCTTC TRBD1 TRBV5-1 . TRBJ2-1
CASSEEPSGSHEQFF TGTGCCAGCAGCGAGGAGCCTAGCGGGAGCCACGAGCAGTTCTTC TRBD2 TRBV7-9 . TRBJ2-1
CASSQVQGRSPLHF TGTGCCAGCAGCCAAGTGCAGGGGCGGTCACCCCTCCACTTT . TRBV3-1/TRBV3-2 . TRBJ1-6
CASLGGALRGYTF TGTGCCAGCTTGGGGGGAGCTTTGAGGGGCTACACCTTC . TRBV7-9 . TRBJ1-2
CASSEGTSGKSQYF TGTGCCAGCAGTGAGGGGACTAGCGGGAAATCCCAGTACTTC TRBD2 TRBV6-1 once TRBJ2-7
CASSQEWRSAYEQYF TGTGCCAGCAGCCAAGAATGGCGGAGCGCCTACGAGCAGTACTTC . TRBV4-2 . TRBJ2-7
CASSLGTVINNEQFF TGTGCCAGCAGTTTAGGGACAGTTATAAACAATGAGCAGTTCTTC TRBD1 TRBV28 . TRBJ2-1
CASGLEDIYNEQFF TGTGCTAGTGGTTTGGAGGACATCTACAATGAGCAGTTCTTC . TRBV12-5 . TRBJ2-1
CASSRFGRENTEAFF TGTGCCAGCAGCCGTTTTGGCAGGGAGAACACTGAAGCTTTCTTT . TRBV11-2 . TRBJ1-1
CASSLASLNRYYGYTF TGTGCCAGCAGCTTAGCGTCCCTCAACAGATACTATGGCTACACCTTC . TRBV11-3 once TRBJ1-2
CASSSRRVSSYEQYF TGTGCCAGTAGTTCGAGGAGAGTAAGCTCCTACGAGCAGTACTTC . TRBV19 . TRBJ2-7
CASSQVGLGRETQYF TGTGCCAGCAGCCAAGTCGGCCTGGGGAGGGAGACCCAGTACTTC . TRBV14 . TRBJ2-5
CAWSRQGGWNTEAFF TGTGCCTGGAGTAGACAGGGTGGGTGGAACACTGAAGCTTTCTTT TRBD1 TRBV30 . TRBJ1-1
CASKASGEETQYF TGTGCCAGCAAAGCTAGCGGAGAAGAGACCCAGTACTTC TRBD2 TRBV2 . TRBJ2-5
CASSIHQTQYF TGTGCCAGCAGCATCCATCAGACCCAGTACTTC . TRBV7-9 . TRBJ2-5
CASSPRGFRDEQFF TGTGCCAGCAGCCCGCGGGGATTTAGGGATGAGCAGTTCTTC . TRBV9 once TRBJ2-1
CASSFRSGRGYNEQFF TGTGCCAGCAGCTTCAGGTCCGGTAGGGGATACAATGAGCAGTTCTTC . TRBV11-3 . TRBJ2-1
CASSLNRGTNTEAFF TGTGCCAGCAGTTTAAATCGGGGAACAAACACTGAAGCTTTCTTT . TRBV28 . TRBJ1-1
CASSPQTGGKETQYF TGTGCCAGCTCACCACAGACAGGGGGCAAAGAGACCCAGTACTTC TRBD1 TRBV18 . TRBJ2-5
CASCSWGYSYEQYF TGTGCCAGCTGCTCCTGGGGCTATTCCTACGAGCAGTACTTC . TRBV28 . TRBJ2-7
CAWSPLDRALEAFF TGTGCCTGGAGTCCATTGGACAGGGCTTTGGAAGCTTTCTTT TRBD1 TRBV30 . TRBJ1-1
CASSPRGRDTEAFF TGTGCCAGCAGCCCCAGGGGGCGGGACACTGAAGCTTTCTTT TRBD1 TRBV28 . TRBJ1-1
CASSEQGYQPQHF TGTGCCAGCAGTGAACAGGGTTATCAGCCCCAGCATTTT . TRBV6-1 . TRBJ1-5
CASSSTGTNYEQYF TGTGCCAGCAGTTCCACCGGGACTAACTACGAGCAGTACTTC TRBD2 TRBV6-5 . TRBJ2-7
CAWSPGTSGIEQYF TGTGCCTGGAGCCCCGGGACTAGCGGGATAGAGCAGTACTTC TRBD2 TRBV30 . TRBJ2-7
CAHRGSSYNSPLHF TGTGCCCACAGGGGAAGCTCCTATAATTCACCCCTCCACTTT TRBD1 TRBV30 once TRBJ1-6
CASSRQGGENEKLFF TGTGCCAGCAGTCGACAGGGCGGTGAGAATGAAAAACTGTTTTTT TRBD1 TRBV9 . TRBJ1-4
CASSLLTGTEAFF TGTGCCAGCAGCTTATTGACAGGCACTGAAGCTTTCTTT . TRBV7-6 . TRBJ1-1
CASSLRDGGTYEQYF TGTGCCAGCAGCTTACGGGATGGTGGGACCTACGAGCAGTACTTC . TRBV7-3 once TRBJ2-7
CASSPSRTTNEKLFF TGCGCCAGCAGCCCCTCGAGGACAACTAATGAAAAACTGTTTTTT . TRBV5-1 . TRBJ1-4
CASSPLTSGSSYEQYF TGCGCCAGCAGCCCCCTTACTAGCGGGAGCTCCTACGAGCAGTACTTC TRBD2 TRBV5-1 . TRBJ2-7